This TCR beta chain was recorded in a study of blood T cell repertoires in COVID-19 (dated by TCRdb to the early 2020s). Describing the broader study: Samples covering the acute and convalescent phases of COVID-19 were provided by collaborators in the United States, Italy and Spain. Subjects who had been exposed to COVID-19, were actively infected with it, or had recovered from it provided the deeply sampled blood TCRbeta repertoires that made up the dataset. Where available, HLA class I and class II types were taken from metadata supplied by the sample provider and were not determined by assay-based typing. Sample metadata almost always included a de-identified subject ID, COVID-19 status, age in years and sex. The material from the prospective study consisted of cDNA or gDNA derived from T cells, B-cell-depleted T cells, or PBMCs. The repertoires were made available in a free public database intended to serve as a resource for research on the immune response to SARS-CoV-2. The samples were drawn from two sources: the first 160 participants of the ongoing ImmuneRACE study, and over 1,000 subjects contributed by 6 global collaborators.

At one collaborating source in Seattle, patients were enrolled during active infection and were followed longitudinally through the course of disease. Collaborating institutions collected whole blood in K2EDTA tubes following their own protocols. For TCRbeta analysis, collaborators shipped samples in one of three forms: frozen whole blood, isolated PBMCs, or DNA extracted from either of those sample types. TCRbeta CDR3 regions were amplified from genomic DNA using the immunoSEQ Assay, a bias-controlled multiplex PCR. The study's own analysis went as follows. Within the assay, amplification of reference gene primers was used to estimate how many nucleated cells each sample contained. Sequence reads were collapsed and filtered to measure the absolute abundance of every unique TCRbeta CDR3 rearrangement. For each sample, productive Simpson clonality was calculated by taking the square root of Simpson's diversity index across productive rearrangements. Drawn from immuneACCESS, this table holds only the in-frame rearrangements with V and J called that TCRdb kept. Clones are partly lost; checked studies trace under half to an unresolved V gene and leave the rest unexplained. D and trimming were read from the DNA, whereas the V and J calls and clone size are those reported in that table. In this sample the table shows about 160,000 clones, 79% of which occur a single time. The top ten hold more than 6.5% of the sample.

A remark on this clone: No cognate antigen has been identified for it. Base qualities are not recorded, but no much larger clone differs from it by a single base.

Results the study describes overall, beyond this receptor: How much clinical and demographic metadata was included differed by source and by participant, and the metadata was provided uncurated.

The TCR originated in a woman in her sixties with COVID-19, enrolled during active disease. Sequenced material: peripheral blood.

The CDR3 region reads CASSVGTGEEKLFF. The nucleotide sequence is TGCGCAAGTTCGGTGGGGACAGGGGAAGAAAAACTGTTTTTT. In this chain, TRBV5-1 is recombined with TRBJ1-4; 10 central nucleotides agree with TRBD1. The germline V gene specifies SGHRS as CDR1 and YFSETQ as CDR2. The CDR3 sequence holds 14 residues, the cysteine and phenylalanine included. Only CDR3 DNA is held: 42 bases, read in frame from base 1.